Here is one T cell receptor beta chain with its context. In the original workflow: Reference gene primer amplification gave estimated nucleated cell counts. TCRdb's table, derived via immunoSEQ multiplex PCR, lists solely in-frame clones and lacks some. V and J calls and clone size are copied from that table; D and trimming were computed from the DNA. The table records about 400,000 clones, approximately 88% of them present only once. All enrollees were roughly 18 to 89 years old and from some 24 US areas. The study assigned cohorts using participant-reported clinical history. The data are from a study of blood T cell repertoires in COVID-19. J gave up 5 bases and V 9 bases, and 2 bases lay outside the gene matches. This CDR3 is 12 amino acids long. Per the germline V gene, CDR1 is LNHDA and CDR2 is SQIVND (reference sequence).

This TCR derives from a woman in her thirties or forties with acute COVID-19. The sequenced material came from PBMCs or T cells enriched from blood (not recorded which). The J gene is TRBJ2-3, the V gene TRBV19; 10 bases match TRBD2. The CDR3 nucleotides are TGTGCCAGCAGCGGGGGGGTAGATACGCAGTATTTT. The encoded protein is CASSGGVDTQYF.